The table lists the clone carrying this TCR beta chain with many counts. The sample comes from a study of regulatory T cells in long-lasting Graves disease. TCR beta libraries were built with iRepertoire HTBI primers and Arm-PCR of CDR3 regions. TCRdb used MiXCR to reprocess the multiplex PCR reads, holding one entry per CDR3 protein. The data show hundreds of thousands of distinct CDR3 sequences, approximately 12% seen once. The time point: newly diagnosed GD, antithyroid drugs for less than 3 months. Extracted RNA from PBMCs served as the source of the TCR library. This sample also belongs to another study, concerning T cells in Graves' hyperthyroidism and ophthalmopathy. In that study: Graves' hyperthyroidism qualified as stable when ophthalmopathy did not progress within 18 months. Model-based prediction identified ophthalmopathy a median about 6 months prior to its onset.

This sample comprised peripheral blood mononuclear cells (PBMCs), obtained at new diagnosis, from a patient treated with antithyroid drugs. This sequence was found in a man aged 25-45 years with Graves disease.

CDR3 bases: TGTGCCAGCAGCTTCCCAATTACGTCGAGCTCCTACGAGCAGTACTTC. Translating gives CASSFPITSSSYEQYF. The rearrangement joins TRBV7-2 to TRBJ2-7; D uncertain. CDR3 length: 16 residues. V shed 3 bases and J shed 0 bases, with 15 bases lying between them. Germline CDR1 reads SGHTA; CDR2 reads FQGNSA.